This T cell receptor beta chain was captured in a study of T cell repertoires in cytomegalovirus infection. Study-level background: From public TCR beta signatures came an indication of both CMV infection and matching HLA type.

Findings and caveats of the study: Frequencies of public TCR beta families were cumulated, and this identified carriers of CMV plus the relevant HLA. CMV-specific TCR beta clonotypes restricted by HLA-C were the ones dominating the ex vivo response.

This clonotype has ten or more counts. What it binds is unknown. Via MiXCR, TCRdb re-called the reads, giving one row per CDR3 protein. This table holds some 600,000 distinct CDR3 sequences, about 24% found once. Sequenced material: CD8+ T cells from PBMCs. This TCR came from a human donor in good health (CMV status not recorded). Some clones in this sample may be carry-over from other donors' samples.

The CDR3 DNA reads as TGTGCCAGCAGCTTAGGCCCGAAAGTTAATAGGTACTACAATGAGCAGTTCTTC. It is translated as CASSLGPKVNRYYNEQFF. This chain uses TRBV7-6 with TRBJ2-1; unclear D gene. V lost 1 base and J lost 3, with 19 bases in between. The CDR3 has 18 residues. The germline V gene encodes CDR1 SGHVS and CDR2 FNYEAQ.